This T cell receptor (beta chain) was identified in a study of T-cell memory formation after mild COVID-19. The wider study: Largely, TCR clusters stayed within a single donor. Notes on the study in general: That cross-reactive memory joined was suggested by some responding clones appearing in pre-infection memory.

As for this clonotype: Its antigen is still unknown.

This CDR3 region has 13 residues. 5'RACE primed from the constant segment yielded TCR alpha and TCR beta cDNA libraries bearing sample barcodes and UMIs. Each CDR3 protein is one row after TCRdb ran MiXCR on the 5' RACE reads. The data hold about 160,000 distinct CDR3 sequences, with around 30% observed a single time. The sample was PBMCs or a T cell subset sorted from them (not recorded which). This TCR came from an adult woman who had mild COVID-19 (a few samples of this study predate the infection). Cell type and time point are not known. The rearrangement joins TRBV21-1 to TRBJ2-7; TRBD1, the table's D call, was not compared with the DNA. TRBV21-1 is reported as a pseudogene. CDR3: CASTGTGDYEQYF. The DNA for the CDR3 is TGTGCCAGTACCGGGACGGGGGACTACGAGCAGTACTTC.